These T cell receptor beta chains were read from a single sample in a study of blood T cell repertoires in COVID-19. Clones were sequenced by immunoSEQ multiplex PCR, and TCRdb holds only the in-frame ones, with some missing. The sample includes 75,000 to 90,000 clones, about 93% of them seen just once. The source material was peripheral blood. The origin of the receptors is a human donor in a cohort sampled during active COVID-19. Each CDR3 is given with its conserved first and last residue. A D gene is named only where the DNA matches it firmly. Some rows mark clone size as missing; the rest say once, few, many or name a class of expanded clone.

clone_size d_call j_call v_call cdr3_aa cdr3_nt
- TRBD2 TRBJ2-7 TRBV3-1/TRBV3-2 CASSQVAGGQYEQYF TGTGCCAGCAGCCAAGTGGCGGGGGGGCAATACGAGCAGTACTTC
- TRBD2 TRBJ2-5 TRBV19 CASSIGPSGDQETQYF TGTGCCAGTAGTATTGGGCCTAGCGGGGACCAAGAGACCCAGTACTTC
- TRBD1 TRBJ1-2 TRBV2 CASTGTGGGYGYTF TGTGCCAGCACCGGGACAGGGGGCGGGTATGGCTACACCTTC
- - TRBJ1-2 TRBV4-1 CASSQDLAPPRSGYTF TGCGCCAGCAGCCAAGATCTCGCACCCCCGAGGAGTGGCTACACCTTC
- - TRBJ1-2 TRBV7-2 CASSLTDYGYTF TGTGCCAGCAGCCTGACAGATTATGGCTACACCTTC
- - TRBJ2-7 TRBV4-2 CASSQDGGPYEQYF TGTGCCAGCAGCCAAGATGGTGGGCCGTACGAGCAGTACTTC
- - TRBJ1-2 TRBV9 CASSVGAANYGYTF TGTGCCAGCAGCGTAGGCGCGGCCAACTATGGCTACACCTTC
- - TRBJ2-3 TRBV7-9 CASSLRSIRGASTDTQYF TGTGCCAGCAGCCTTAGGAGTATACGGGGGGCCAGCACAGATACGCAGTATTTT
- TRBD2 TRBJ2-5 TRBV25-1 CASSDPGLAGGETQYF TGTGCCAGCAGTGACCCGGGACTAGCGGGGGGAGAGACCCAGTACTTC
- TRBD1 TRBJ2-1 TRBV18 CASSLGTGRNNEQFF TGTGCCAGCTCACTGGGGACAGGGCGGAACAATGAGCAGTTCTTC
- - TRBJ1-2 TRBV21-1 CASRHVKGGPNYGYTF TGTGCCAGCCGTCACGTAAAAGGAGGACCTAACTATGGCTACACCTTC
- TRBD1 TRBJ1-4 TRBV29-1 CSAQTGGGFEKLFF TGCAGCGCCCAAACAGGGGGCGGATTTGAAAAACTGTTTTTT
- - TRBJ2-1 TRBV7-9 CASSRTGSPYNEQFF TGTGCCAGCAGCCGAACAGGGAGCCCCTACAATGAGCAGTTCTTC
once - TRBJ2-3 TRBV6-6 CASSRGASGGEGTDTQYF TGTGCCAGCAGTCGGGGGGCTAGCGGAGGGGAGGGCACAGATACGCAGTATTTT